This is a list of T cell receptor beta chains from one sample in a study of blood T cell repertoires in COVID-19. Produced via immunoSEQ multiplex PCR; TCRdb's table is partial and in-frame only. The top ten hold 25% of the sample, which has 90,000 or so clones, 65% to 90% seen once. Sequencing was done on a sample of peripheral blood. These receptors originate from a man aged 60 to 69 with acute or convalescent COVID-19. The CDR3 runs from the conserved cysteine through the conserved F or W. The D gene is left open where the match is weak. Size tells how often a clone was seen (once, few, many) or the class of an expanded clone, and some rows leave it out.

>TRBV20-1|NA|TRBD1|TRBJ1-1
CSTQGETEAFF
TGCAGTACTCAGGGGGAGACTGAAGCTTTCTTT
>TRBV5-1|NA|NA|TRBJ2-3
CASHGGAPSTDTQYF
TGCGCCAGCCACGGTGGGGCCCCGTCCACAGATACGCAGTATTTT
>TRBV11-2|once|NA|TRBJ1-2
CASSPIDRGGIYGYTF
TGTGCCAGCAGCCCTATCGATCGGGGAGGAATCTATGGCTACACCTTC
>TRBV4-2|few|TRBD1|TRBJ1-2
CASSQGEEGQNYGYTF
TGTGCCAGCAGCCAAGGAGAAGAGGGACAGAACTATGGCTACACCTTC
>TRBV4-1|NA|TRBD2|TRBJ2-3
CASSQVGLAGTPKTDTQYF
TGCGCCAGCAGCCAAGTGGGACTAGCGGGAACCCCAAAAACAGATACGCAGTATTTT
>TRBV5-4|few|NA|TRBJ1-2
CASSQGIAYGYTF
TGTGCCAGCAGCCAGGGAATTGCCTATGGCTACACCTTC
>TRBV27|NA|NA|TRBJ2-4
CASASGREIIQYF
TGTGCCAGCGCCTCCGGGAGAGAGATCATTCAGTACTTC
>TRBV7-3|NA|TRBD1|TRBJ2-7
CASSLTGTGPYEQYF
TGTGCCAGCAGCTTAACGGGGACAGGGCCCTACGAGCAGTACTTC
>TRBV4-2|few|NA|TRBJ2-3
CASSQVRTPDTQYF
TGTGCCAGCAGCCAAGTAAGAACTCCTGATACGCAGTATTTT
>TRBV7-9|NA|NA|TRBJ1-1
CASSLAFGTEAFF
TGTGCCAGCAGCTTAGCCTTCGGCACTGAAGCTTTCTTT
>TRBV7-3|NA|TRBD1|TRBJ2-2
CASSLFPTYSGTGDTGELFF
TGTGCCAGCAGCTTATTTCCAACCTATTCCGGGACAGGCGATACCGGGGAGCTGTTTTTT
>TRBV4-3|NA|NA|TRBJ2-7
CASSQDKLYEQYF
TGCGCCAGCAGCCAAGACAAACTCTACGAGCAGTACTTC
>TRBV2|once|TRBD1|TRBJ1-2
CASSDGTGYGYTF
TGTGCCAGCAGTGACGGGACAGGTTATGGCTACACCTTC
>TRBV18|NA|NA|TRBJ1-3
CASSPPKQGSGNTIYF
TGTGCCAGCTCACCACCGAAACAGGGCTCTGGAAACACCATATATTTT
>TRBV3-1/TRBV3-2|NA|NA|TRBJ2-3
CASSYRGLSTDTQYF
TGTGCCAGCAGCTACCGGGGTCTAAGCACAGATACGCAGTATTTT
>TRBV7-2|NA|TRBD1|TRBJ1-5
CASSLVGGQGNQPQHF
TGTGCCAGCAGCTTAGTAGGTGGACAGGGCAATCAGCCCCAGCATTTT
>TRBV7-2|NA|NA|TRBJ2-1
CASSPALILAGNEQFF
TGTGCCAGCAGCCCTGCACTTATATTGGCCGGGAATGAGCAGTTCTTC
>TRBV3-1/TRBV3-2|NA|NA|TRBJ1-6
CASSQDRAAYNSPLHF
TGTGCCAGCAGCCAAGACAGGGCGGCCTATAATTCACCCCTCCACTTT
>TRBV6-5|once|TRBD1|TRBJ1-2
CASSLLQGGYGYTF
TGTGCCAGCAGTTTACTACAGGGGGGCTATGGCTACACCTTC
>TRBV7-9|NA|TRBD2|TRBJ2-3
CASSLLRLAGGTDTQYF
TGTGCCAGCAGCTTATTGAGACTAGCGGGGGGCACAGATACGCAGTATTTT
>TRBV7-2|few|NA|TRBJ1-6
CASSPDSRASPLHF
TGTGCCAGCAGCCCCGACAGTAGGGCTTCACCCCTCCACTTT
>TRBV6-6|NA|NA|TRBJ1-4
CASSYGDPGRKLFF
TGTGCCAGCAGTTATGGGGACCCCGGGAGGAAACTGTTTTTT
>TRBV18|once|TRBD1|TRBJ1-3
CASSRGQGATFLSSGNTIYF
TGTGCCAGCTCACGAGGGCAGGGGGCTACCTTCCTCTCCTCTGGAAACACCATATATTTT
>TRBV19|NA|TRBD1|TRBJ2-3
CASRRTGTDTQYF
TGTGCCAGTAGGCGGACAGGTACAGATACGCAGTATTTT
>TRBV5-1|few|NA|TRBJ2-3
CASSFRQNGVPDTQYF
TGCGCCAGCAGCTTTAGACAGAATGGGGTCCCAGATACGCAGTATTTT
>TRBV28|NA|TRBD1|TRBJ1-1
CASRDRGRNTEAFF
TGTGCCAGCAGGGACAGGGGGCGGAACACTGAAGCTTTCTTT